Listed below are T cell receptor beta chains from one sample, sequenced in a study of T cells in Graves' hyperthyroidism and ophthalmopathy. TCRdb fed the multiplex PCR reads into MiXCR, producing one record per CDR3 protein. The sample has about 290,000 distinct CDR3 sequences; roughly 14% are singletons. Sequenced: blood. These receptors originate from a woman aged 25 to 39 with Graves' hyperthyroidism that later progressed to Graves' ophthalmopathy. The CDR3 runs from the conserved cysteine through the conserved F or W. A D gene is named only where the DNA matches it firmly. Size values are once, few and many counts, or a class for expanded clones, and some rows have none.

>TRBJ2-3|many|TRBV11-3|TRBD1
TGTGCCAGCAGCTCGGGACAGGGGGCGGAAGATACGCAGTATTTT
CASSSGQGAEDTQYF
>TRBJ1-4|few|TRBV20-1|NA
TGCAGTGCTAAGGCGGCGGAACTGTTTTTT
CSAKAAELFF
>TRBJ2-7|many|TRBV3-1|TRBD1
TGTGCCAGCACTCCGGACCGGGACAGGGGGCGGTACGAGCAGTACTTC
CASTPDRDRGRYEQYF
>TRBJ2-1|few|TRBV28|TRBD2
TGTGCCAGCAGTTTTGTTCTAGCGGATTACAATGAGCAGTTCTTC
CASSFVLADYNEQFF
>TRBJ1-1|many|TRBV28|TRBD1
TGTGCCAGCAGTTTAGGGACAGGGGTGAACACTGAAGCTTTCTTT
CASSLGTGVNTEAFF
>TRBJ2-7|many|TRBV5-4|TRBD2
TGTGCCAGCAGCCTCCCGGGGACTAGCGGGAGATACGAGCAGTACTTC
CASSLPGTSGRYEQYF
>TRBJ2-5|many|TRBV11-1|TRBD1
TGTGCCAGCAGCTCTGAATACTACAGGGGGCAGAAGGAGACCCAGTACTTC
CASSSEYYRGQKETQYF
>TRBJ2-5|few|TRBV7-9|TRBD1
TGTGCCAGCAGCCTCAGGGGGACAGGGATGCCTGAGACCCAGTACTTC
CASSLRGTGMPETQYF
>TRBJ2-7|many|TRBV27|NA
TGTGCCAGCAGAGTATTTGAGGGGAACTACGAGCAGTACTTC
CASRVFEGNYEQYF
>TRBJ2-3|many|TRBV18|TRBD2
TGTGCCAGCCAAGGACTAGCGGGAGGTAGTACAGATACGCAGTATTTT
CASQGLAGGSTDTQYF
>TRBJ2-3|many|TRBV7-2|NA
TGTGCCAGCAGCTTCCGGTTTTATAGCACAGATACGCAGTATTTT
CASSFRFYSTDTQYF
>TRBJ2-7|many|TRBV7-2|TRBD1
TGTGCCAGCAGCTTGGACAGGGTCTACGAGCAGTACTTC
CASSLDRVYEQYF
>TRBJ1-3|many|TRBV7-2|NA
TGTGCCAGCTCGCCCCGGCAGGGACTTCGGAACACCATATATTTT
CASSPRQGLRNTIYF
>TRBJ1-3|NA|TRBV9|NA
TGTGCCAGCAACCCTGGGTCCGCGGTCCGGGCCATATATTTT
CASNPGSAVRAIYF
>TRBJ2-5|NA|TRBV12-3/TRBV12-4|TRBD2
TGTGCCAGCAGCCAAATTCGGCCAGCGGGAGGCAACCAAGAGACCCAGTACTTC
CASSQIRPAGGNQETQYF
>TRBJ2-1|few|TRBV19|NA
TGTGCCAGTAGTATTTGGCAGGGAGCCTACAATGAGCAGTTCTTC
CASSIWQGAYNEQFF
>TRBJ2-3|many|TRBV18|TRBD2
TGTGCCAGCTCACCACCCAGAGCGGGAGGGCATGTAGATACGCAGTATTTT
CASSPPRAGGHVDTQYF
>TRBJ2-1|many|TRBV3-1|TRBD1
TGTGCCAGCAGCCAAGGTAGGACAGGCGGTGAGCAGTTCTTC
CASSQGRTGGEQFF
>TRBJ1-1|many|TRBV28|NA
TGTGCCAGCACCGAGGACAGTGTGAACACTGAAGCTTTCTTT
CASTEDSVNTEAFF
>TRBJ2-1|NA|TRBV7-2|NA
TGTGCCAGCAGCTTCCTAGCGTCCTCCTACAATGAGCAGTTCTTC
CASSFLASSYNEQFF
>TRBJ2-7|many|TRBV5-6|NA
TGTGCCAGCAGCTTCGCGACTCCCTCCTACGAGCAGTACTTC
CASSFATPSYEQYF
>TRBJ1-1|few|TRBV2|NA
TGTGCCAGCAGTAAAAGTAACACTGAAGCTTTCTTT
CASSKSNTEAFF
>TRBJ2-1|few|TRBV7-3|NA
TGTGCCAGCAGCTTAACGGGGGAATTAGAGCAGTTCTTC
CASSLTGELEQFF
>TRBJ2-5|many|TRBV7-2|TRBD2
TGTGCCAGCAGCCCGACTAGCGGGAGGGCCAGGGAGACCCAGTACTTC
CASSPTSGRARETQYF
>TRBJ1-1|many|TRBV30|NA
TGTGCCTGGACAAAGGGGTTGAGTACTGAAGCTTTCTTT
CAWTKGLSTEAFF
>TRBJ2-1|many|TRBV5-1|TRBD2
TGCGCCACCAGAACTAGCGGGTCCTACAATGAGCAGTTCTTC
CATRTSGSYNEQFF
>TRBJ2-7|many|TRBV13|NA
TGTGCCAGCAGCTTAGGGACGCTGTACGAGCAGTACTTC
CASSLGTLYEQYF
>TRBJ2-1|few|TRBV7-9|NA
NA
CASSFYICSARGGLAGGAYNEQFF
>TRBJ2-1|many|TRBV7-2|NA
TGTGCCAGCAGCCGGCGAGGGAATGAGCAGTTCTTC
CASSRRGNEQFF
>TRBJ1-1|NA|TRBV5-6|NA
TGTGCCAGCAGCGCGGGCGAGCCCACTGAAGCTTTCTTT
CASSAGEPTEAFF
>TRBJ2-5|many|TRBV28|NA
TGTGCCAGCAGTTTTACGCAAGGCGCGGGTCAAGAGACCCAGTACTTC
CASSFTQGAGQETQYF
>TRBJ2-1|NA|TRBV7-2|NA
TGTGCCAGCAGCTTAGAGGGGGTAGCTTTCAATGAGCAGTTCTTC
CASSLEGVAFNEQFF
>TRBJ1-3|NA|TRBV19|NA
TGTGCCAGTAGCATCCGATGGGACTCTGGAAACACCATATATTTT
CASSIRWDSGNTIYF
>TRBJ2-1|many|TRBV3-1|NA
TGTGCCAGCAGCCACAGCAATGAGCAGTTCTTC
CASSHSNEQFF
>TRBJ2-5|many|TRBV7-2|NA
TGTGCCAGCAGCAGTGGGGGGACCCAGTACTTC
CASSSGGTQYF
>TRBJ2-5|many|TRBV4-1|NA
TGCGCCAGCAGCCAAGATCCGCGGGTTGAGACCCAGTACTTC
CASSQDPRVETQYF
>TRBJ2-1|few|TRBV6-5|TRBD1
TGTGCCAGCAGTTATCAGGGGGCTAATGAGCAGTTCTTC
CASSYQGANEQFF
>TRBJ1-2|NA|TRBV4-1|NA
TGCGCCAGCAGCCCTACCCCCGGGACTCACAACTATGGCTACACCTTC
CASSPTPGTHNYGYTF
>TRBJ1-1|many|TRBV28|NA
TGTGCCAGCAGTTGGGGGATGACTGAAGCTTTCTTT
CASSWGMTEAFF
>TRBJ2-3|many|TRBV6-1|TRBD2
TGTGCCAGCGACTATGGACTAGCCACAGATACGCAGTATTTT
CASDYGLATDTQYF
>TRBJ2-1|many|TRBV28|TRBD2
TGTGCCAGCCTACCGGGACTAGCGGGAGAACTCTCCTACAATGAGCAGTTCTTC
CASLPGLAGELSYNEQFF
>TRBJ1-1|many|TRBV20-1|TRBD1
TGCAGTCCTGACCCCGACAGGGGGATTACTGAAGCTTTCTTT
CSPDPDRGITEAFF
>TRBJ1-5|many|TRBV6-2/TRBV6-3|TRBD1
TGTGCCAGCAGTTACTGGGGGACAGGGCAGCAGCCCCAGCATTTT
CASSYWGTGQQPQHF
>TRBJ1-1|many|TRBV18|NA
TGTGCCAGCTCACCAGAAGTCCTGGCGAACACTGAAGCTTTCTTT
CASSPEVLANTEAFF
>TRBJ2-3|NA|TRBV7-2|TRBD2
TGTGCCAGCAGCTTAGGCGGGAGGGCCGAAGATACGCAGTATTTT
CASSLGGRAEDTQYF
>TRBJ1-5|NA|TRBV28|NA
TGTGCCAGCAGACCAGAGTATAGCAATCAGCCCCAGCATTTT
CASRPEYSNQPQHF
>TRBJ2-1|many|TRBV29-1|NA
TGCAGCGCACGGGAGTACTACAATGAGCAGTTCTTC
CSAREYYNEQFF
>TRBJ2-1|many|TRBV6-2/TRBV6-3|TRBD2
TGTGCCAGCAGTCCCCACCTTAGCGGGAGCTTCGATGAGCAGTTCTTC
CASSPHLSGSFDEQFF
>TRBJ1-5|many|TRBV19|TRBD1
TGTGCCAGTAGACCGACCGGGACAGGGATCGCGGGCAATCAGCCCCAGCATTTT
CASRPTGTGIAGNQPQHF
>TRBJ1-1|many|TRBV6-2/TRBV6-3|TRBD1
TGTGCCAGCAGAGGGACAGGAGGGAGAGCTTTCTTT
CASRGTGGRAFF
>TRBJ2-3|many|TRBV11-2|TRBD2
TGTGCCAGCAGCTCTTGGGTCTGGCGGGAGGTTGTCACAGATACGCAGTATTTT
CASSSWVWREVVTDTQYF
>TRBJ2-7|NA|TRBV6-1|NA
TGTGCCAGCAGTGTACAAGGGTGGGAGCAGTACTTC
CASSVQGWEQYF